The 6 T cell receptor beta chains given below trace back to one sample, sequenced in a study of PD-1 blockade in classical Hodgkin lymphoma. Following autologous stem cell transplantation, relapse occurred in every patient, and exposure to brentuximab vedotin varied. The data were produced by immunoSEQ multiplex PCR, yet TCRdb's version contains in-frame clones alone and is incomplete. The table records about 58,000 clones, around 93% of them present only once. The sequenced sample was peripheral blood mononuclear cells (PBMCs), obtained before the second cycle of nivolumab. All receptors derive from a human donor with classical Hodgkin lymphoma.

The CDR3 loop is CASSKAPLASGGYEQYF. CDR3 bases: TGTGCCAGCAGCAAAGCCCCCCTTGCTAGCGGGGGCTACGAGCAGTACTTC. The chain employs TRBV21-1 and TRBJ2-7; TRBD2 was called by the table and not checked on the DNA. TRBV21-1 is a known pseudogene. CDR3 size: 17 residues.

CDR3 coding DNA: TGTGCCAGCAGCTTGGGGTGGAATGAGGGTTATGAAAAACTGTTTTTT. It yields the protein CASSLGWNEGYEKLFF. The V call is TRBV5-5, the J call TRBJ1-4; the D is unclear. This CDR3 comprises 16 residues. Germline CDR1 and CDR2: SGHKS and YYEKEE (reference sequence). Trimming pared 0 bases from V and 6 bases from J, leaving 15 bases between.

In DNA, the CDR3 is TGTGCCAGTAGTGACAGGGGAAGCTGGCAGTACTTC. This gives the protein CASSDRGSWQYF. This sequence joins TRBV19 and TRBJ2-7, with 8 bases that match TRBD1. Germline CDR1 LNHDA, CDR2 SQIVND (reference sequence). After removal of 5 bases from V and 9 bases from J, the junction contained 6 bases not matched to a gene. The CDR3 extends over 12 amino acids.

This clone is a singleton in its sample. The chain is built from TRBV30 and TRBJ2-1; maybe TRBD1 (6 bases). The CDR3 spans 14 residues. Trimming took off 5 bases at V and 9 bases at J, with 20 bases between the two ends. Per the germline V gene, CDR1 is GTSNPN and CDR2 is SVGIG (reference sequence). Written as DNA, the CDR3 is TGTGCCTGGGGACGACAGGCTCTCTCCAGTGAGCAGTTCTTC. It translates to CAWGRQALSSEQFF.

The chain has TRBV6-5 and TRBJ1-2; D unresolved. The CDR3 has 12 amino acids. CDR1 and CDR2 from the germline V gene are MNHEY and SVGAGI. Trimming cost V 2 bases and J 7 bases, with 8 bases left between them. CDR3 sequence (DNA): TGTGCCAGCAGTTACGAGCCGGGTGGCTACACCTTC. Translating gives CASSYEPGGYTF.

The V gene is TRBV5-1, the J gene TRBJ2-7, with a tentative D call TRBD2 (6 bases). This CDR3 contains 13 residues. With 0 bases removed from V and 3 bases from J, the gap between germline ends came to 7 bases. The germline V gene has CDR1 SGHRS and CDR2 YFSETQ. The CDR3 sequence: CASSLEAGYEQYF. For the CDR3, the DNA is TGCGCCAGCAGCTTGGAAGCGGGCTACGAGCAGTACTTC.